Listed below are T cell receptor beta chains from one sample, sequenced in a study of neurological immune-mediated disorders. TCRdb independently ran MiXCR on the 5' RACE reads; one entry per CDR3 protein. The table lists 90,000 to 150,000 distinct CDR3 sequences, about 3.4% of them singletons. Sequencing input: PBMCs. Receptor source: a woman in her 30s with multiple sclerosis. CDR3s include the opening cysteine and the closing phenylalanine or tryptophan. A D gene is named only where the DNA matches it firmly. Clone size is given for some rows only: seen once, a few or many times, or a class if the clone is expanded.

V	size	D	J	DNA	CDR3
TRBV14	many	-	TRBJ1-5	TGTGCCAGCAGCCAAAGGCCGAATCAGCCCCAGCATTTT	CASSQRPNQPQHF
TRBV18	many	-	TRBJ1-5	TGTGCCAGCTCGGAAAGGGACGGCCAGCCCCAGCATTTT	CASSERDGQPQHF
TRBV5-1	many	-	TRBJ1-2	TGCGCCAGCAGCCCACTTGCGGGTTTCAGCTATGGCTACACCTTC	CASSPLAGFSYGYTF
TRBV6-1	many	-	TRBJ2-2	TGTGCCAGCAGGACGCGGGCGCGCGGGGAGCTGTTTTTT	CASRTRARGELFF
TRBV20-1	many	-	TRBJ2-1	TGCAGTGCTAGAAAAGGGGATCCCTACAATGAGCAGTTCTTC	CSARKGDPYNEQFF
TRBV10-2	-	TRBD2	TRBJ2-1	TGCGCCACCGGACTAGCGGGGTTCTTC	CATGLAGFF
TRBV12-3/TRBV12-4	many	TRBD2	TRBJ2-1	TGTGCCAGCAGACAGACTAGCTTCGATGAGCAGTTCTTC	CASRQTSFDEQFF
TRBV20-1	few	-	TRBJ1-4	TGCAGTGCTAGAGGGGCAGGGAGTAAAGATGAAAAACTGTTTTTT	CSARGAGSKDEKLFF
TRBV20-1	many	TRBD2	TRBJ2-7	TGCAGTGCTAGTCTCAGCGGGGGTCGATACGAGCAGTACTTC	CSASLSGGRYEQYF
TRBV20-1	many	-	TRBJ1-3	TGCAGTGCTAGAGATTTGGTCGCCTCTGGAAACACCATATATTTT	CSARDLVASGNTIYF
TRBV2	many	-	TRBJ2-3	TGTGCCAGCAGTGAGAGCGGCCGCACAGATACGCAGTATTTT	CASSESGRTDTQYF
TRBV20-1	many	TRBD2	TRBJ2-3	TGCAGTGCCCCCGTCCCCAGCGGGAGTCCCTCGAGAGATACGCAGTATTTT	CSAPVPSGSPSRDTQYF
TRBV10-3	many	-	TRBJ2-6	TGTGCCATCAGGGATGATATCTCTGGGGCCAACGTCCTGACTTTC	CAIRDDISGANVLTF
TRBV10-3	many	-	TRBJ1-1	TGTGCCATCAGTGAACGCCGCTCCGGGGACACTGAAGCTTTCTTT	CAISERRSGDTEAFF
TRBV5-1	many	TRBD1	TRBJ2-4	TGCGCCAGCAGCTTGGCCAGGGGGCCTGGGGCCAAAAACATTCAGTACTTC	CASSLARGPGAKNIQYF
TRBV7-8	many	-	TRBJ2-7	TGTGCCAGCAGCCCTGACTACGAGCAGTACTTC	CASSPDYEQYF
TRBV7-2	many	TRBD1	TRBJ1-1	TGTGCCAGCAGCTTACGGGGACAGGAGTCTGAAGCTTTCTTT	CASSLRGQESEAFF
TRBV25-1	many	-	TRBJ2-5	TGTGCCAGCAGTGAAAGCCTGGGGGGGACCCAGTACTTC	CASSESLGGTQYF
TRBV4-1	many	-	TRBJ2-1	TGCGCCAGCAGCCAAGAGTCAAATGAGCAGTTCTTC	CASSQESNEQFF
TRBV12-3/TRBV12-4	many	-	TRBJ1-1	TGTGCCAGCAGTTTACCAACAGGGTTGTACACTGAAGCTTTCTTT	CASSLPTGLYTEAFF
TRBV3-1	few	-	TRBJ2-7	TGTGCCAGCAGCCAAGATCCCAGGGCCCGGAACGAGCAGTACTTC	CASSQDPRARNEQYF
TRBV4-1	many	-	TRBJ2-1	TGCGCCAGCAGCCCCCCCCAGGGCCAAAGGGTCGATGAGCAGTTCTTC	CASSPPQGQRVDEQFF
TRBV5-1	many	-	TRBJ2-2	TGCGCCAGCAGCCCGGGGGCCGCCGGGGAGCTGTTTTTT	CASSPGAAGELFF
TRBV5-1	many	-	TRBJ2-5	TGCGCCAGCAGCCAAGCCGAGGGTGAAGAGACCCAGTACTTC	CASSQAEGEETQYF
TRBV12-3/TRBV12-4	many	-	TRBJ2-3	TGTGCCAGCAGTTTGAGCGGCGATACGCAGTATTTT	CASSLSGDTQYF
TRBV20-1	many	TRBD1	TRBJ2-7	TGCAGTGCTAGAGACAGGGGGTCGGGATACGAGCAGTACTTC	CSARDRGSGYEQYF
TRBV20-1	many	-	TRBJ2-5	TGCAGTTCCTACCCAGGACGCCAAGGGAGAACCCAGTACTTC	CSSYPGRQGRTQYF
TRBV12-3/TRBV12-4	many	TRBD1	TRBJ1-2	TGTGCCAGCAGTTTATACAGGGGTACCACCTTC	CASSLYRGTTF
TRBV6-2/TRBV6-3	many	-	TRBJ2-3	TGTGCCAGCAGTTCCGCGCTCGACTCGTGGGGCACAGATACGCAGTATTTT	CASSSALDSWGTDTQYF
TRBV5-6	many	TRBD2	TRBJ2-7	TGTGCCAGCAGCTTGGGCCAGCGGGATTACGAGCAGTACTTC	CASSLGQRDYEQYF
TRBV19	few	TRBD2	TRBJ2-1	TGTGCCAGTAGTACTCTAGCGGGAGGGCCCAGTGAGCAGTTCTTC	CASSTLAGGPSEQFF
TRBV7-6	-	-	TRBJ1-1	TGTGCCAGCAGCCTTTATGGGGGGCAAGGCACTGAAGCTTTCTTT	CASSLYGGQGTEAFF
TRBV21-1	many	-	TRBJ1-1	TGTGCCAGCAGCAAAGGAGATGAGAGGTCCTACACTGAAGCTTTCTTT	CASSKGDERSYTEAFF
TRBV6-6	many	-	TRBJ2-5	TGTGCCAGCAGTATTCAACAGGGTAGAGGAGAGACCCAGTACTTC	CASSIQQGRGETQYF
TRBV18	many	-	TRBJ2-5	TGTGCCAGCTCACCAGGGTTACAGCGTCCTCAAGAGACCCAGTACTTC	CASSPGLQRPQETQYF
TRBV6-1	many	TRBD1	TRBJ2-5	TGTGCCAGCACAAGACAGGGGAGGGAGACCCAGTACTTC	CASTRQGRETQYF
TRBV12-3/TRBV12-4	many	-	TRBJ1-1	TGTGCCAGCAGTTTAGGTGGGAGTGGAGTGAACACTGAAGCTTTCTTT	CASSLGGSGVNTEAFF
TRBV2	many	TRBD1	TRBJ2-1	TGTGCCAGCAGCCCCAGGGGGTCGGACTACAATGAGCAGTTCTTC	CASSPRGSDYNEQFF
TRBV11-2	-	-	TRBJ2-1	TGTGCCAGCAGCCACTCCCACGAATGTGAGCAGTTCTTC	CASSHSHECEQFF
TRBV15	many	-	TRBJ1-2	TGTGCCACCAGCAGAGATTTAGGGCGGGGGATTGGCTACACCTTC	CATSRDLGRGIGYTF
TRBV5-6	many	-	TRBJ1-3	TGTGCCAGCAGCTTGTGGCAGACCTCTGGAAACACCATATATTTT	CASSLWQTSGNTIYF
TRBV5-5	few	TRBD1	TRBJ1-5	TGTGCAAACGCAGGGGGCCAGCCCCAGCATTTT	CANAGGQPQHF
TRBV7-2	many	-	TRBJ2-6	TGTGCCAGCAGCCGACCCGGTCGACCTGGGGCCAACGTCCTGACTTTC	CASSRPGRPGANVLTF
TRBV27	many	TRBD1	TRBJ2-5	TGTGCCAGCAGAGCCAGTACAGGGGCGGTAGGGGAGACCCAGTACTTC	CASRASTGAVGETQYF
TRBV5-6	many	-	TRBJ2-5	TGTGCCAGCAGCCCTCTCGGGGAGACCCAGTACTTC	CASSPLGETQYF
TRBV2	many	-	TRBJ2-7	TGTGCCAGCAGTGAGCCGAGGATCACCTACGAGCAGTACTTC	CASSEPRITYEQYF
TRBV5-1	few	-	TRBJ2-7	TGCGCCAGCAGCTTGGCGGAGTACTACGAGCAGTACTTC	CASSLAEYYEQYF
TRBV20-1	many	-	TRBJ2-1	TGCAGTGCTAGAGTGGGGGCCTTCTACAATGAGCAGTTCTTC	CSARVGAFYNEQFF
TRBV3-1	-	-	TRBJ1-2	TGTGCCAGCAGCCCACTGGGGTTTAACTATGGCTACACCTTC	CASSPLGFNYGYTF
TRBV7-9	many	TRBD2	TRBJ2-1	TGTGCCAGCAGCCCGCTGTTAGCGGGACTCGCTATAAATGAGCAGTTCTTC	CASSPLLAGLAINEQFF
TRBV5-6	many	TRBD2	TRBJ2-1	TGTGCCAGCATACTCGGGGGGGAACTTTTCTTC	CASILGGELFF
TRBV25-1	many	-	TRBJ2-2	TGTGCCAGCAAGCAGGGGAAGACCGGGGAGCTGTTTTTT	CASKQGKTGELFF
TRBV12-3/TRBV12-4	many	-	TRBJ1-2	TGTGCCCTCTCCCGTGCAGGATCCTCAGGTGGCTACACCTTC	CALSRAGSSGGYTF
TRBV5-6	many	TRBD2	TRBJ2-1	TGTGCCAGCAGCCAAACTAGCGGGGACGTTGTAAATGAGCAGTTCTTC	CASSQTSGDVVNEQFF
TRBV2	many	TRBD1	TRBJ1-2	TGTGCCAGCAGTCTAAACAGGGGGCCTAATGGCTACACCTTC	CASSLNRGPNGYTF